The 15 T cell receptor beta chains below were found in one sample sequenced in a study of blood T cell repertoires in COVID-19. Using immunoSEQ multiplex PCR, the repertoire was profiled, and TCRdb retains in-frame clones only, with some absent. The repertoire holds 86,000 or so clones, with about 95% as singletons. Sequencing input: peripheral blood. Receptor source: a human donor with active COVID-19. The donor label of this sample is uncertain.

Notes on this clone: The sample holds other DNA sequences that translate to the same CDR3. CDR3 nucleotides: TGTGCCAGTAGTATAGGAGGGGGCAGCTACGAGCAGTACTTC. Translated, it gives CASSIGGGSYEQYF. This chain links TRBV19 with TRBJ2-7; 7 nucleotides line up with TRBD1. Germline values: CDR1 LNHDA, CDR2 SQIVND (reference sequence). CDR3 size: 14 residues. V shed 1 base, J shed 3 bases, and the junction held 3 bases outside the gene matches.

The V gene is TRBV28, the J gene TRBJ1-1; no firm D call. CDR3 length: 13 amino acids. CDR1 MDHEN and CDR2 SYDVKM come from the germline V gene. V lost 5 bases and J 3 bases, leaving 10 bases between the germline ends. The CDR3 spells CASSPRTYTEAFF. CDR3 coding DNA: TGTGCCAGCAGTCCCCGGACTTACACTGAAGCTTTCTTT.

Here the CDR3 reads CASSPYSGRPYNEQFF. In nucleotides, the CDR3 is TGTGCCAGCAGCCCTTATAGCGGGAGGCCCTACAATGAGCAGTTCTTC. This sequence joins TRBV7-8 and TRBJ2-1; 10 positions agree with TRBD2. V lost 5 bases and J lost 2; bases outside the gene matches: 6. The germline CDR1 and CDR2 sequences are SGHVS and FQNEAQ. The CDR3 is made up of 16 amino acids.

The rearrangement uses TRBV12-1 and TRBJ2-1; the DNA was not used to check the table's D call, TRBD2. TRBV12-1 is a known pseudogene. The CDR3 loop spans 15 amino acids. The CDR3 bases are TGTGCCAGCAGCTGCGGGACTAGCGGAGACAATGAGCAGTTCTTC. Amino acid sequence: CASSCGTSGDNEQFF.

In its sample, this clone was seen once. V gene TRBV2 combines with J gene TRBJ2-1; TRBD1 agrees at 7 bases. Trimming cost V 6 bases and J 2 bases; bases outside gene matches: 4. The CDR3 length is 14 residues. Germline V gives CDR1 SNHLY, CDR2 FYNNEI. The CDR3 is CASREDRPYNEQFF. The CDR3 region has the DNA TGTGCCAGCAGGGAGGACAGGCCCTACAATGAGCAGTTCTTC.

The rearrangement joins TRBV6-5 to TRBJ1-6; D possibly corresponds to TRBD1 (5 bases). The CDR3 sequence is 16 residues long. Trimming removed 2 bases at V and 4 bases at J, with 12 bases between. CDR1 and CDR2 (germline): MNHEY, SVGAGI. The CDR3 nucleotides are TGTGCCAGCAGTTACGGGCGCGGGGCTTATAATTCACCCCTCCACTTT. This encodes CASSYGRGAYNSPLHF.

The chain combines TRBV3-1 (or the pseudogene TRBV3-2) with TRBJ2-4; 7 nucleotides line up with TRBD1. Trimming took 8 bases from V and 3 from J; bases not matched to a gene: 13. CDR3 length: 16 residues. Germline V gene sequence: CDR1 LGHDT, CDR2 YNNKEL (reference sequence). The CDR3 nucleotides read TGTGCCAGCGGCTTACGAACCGGGACAGACAAAAACATTCAGTACTTC. The encoded protein is CASGLRTGTDKNIQYF.

CDR3 coding DNA: TGTGCCAGCAGTTACTCGGGGGGTAGCCAGCCCCAGCATTTT. It codes for CASSYSGGSQPQHF. The chain carries TRBV6-5 and TRBJ1-5; a possible D gene is TRBD1 (5 bases). The V and J ends lost 0 bases and 7 bases respectively, with 10 bases between them. The CDR3 contains 14 residues. In germline, CDR1 is MNHEY, CDR2 SVGAGI.

The J gene is TRBJ2-7, the V gene TRBV5-1; 8 bases are shared with TRBD2. Trimming took 7 bases from V and 6 from J; bases not matched to a gene: 15. There are 15 residues in the CDR3. Germline assignment: CDR1 SGHRS and CDR2 YFSETQ. CDR3 in DNA: TGCGCCAGCTCCTCGGGGGGACTAGAATCTTCCGAGCAGTACTTC. Amino acids: CASSSGGLESSEQYF.

CDR3 DNA: TGTGCCAGCAGTAGGACTAGCACAGATACGCAGTATTTT. Translated, it gives CASSRTSTDTQYF. This chain connects TRBV6-4 to TRBJ2-3; tentative D call: TRBD2 (5 bases). The CDR3 has 13 amino acids. Trimming pared 5 bases from V and 0 bases from J, leaving 6 bases between. The germline V gene encodes CDR1 MRHNA and CDR2 SNTAGT.

Worth noting for this clone: Compared with germline, one end of the junction differs, possibly owing to a read error. This specimen includes other DNA sequences encoding the same CDR3. The chain is built from TRBV6-5 and TRBJ1-6; tentatively, D is TRBD1 (5 bases). Per germline, CDR1 MNHEY and CDR2 SVGAGI. This CDR3 is 14 amino acids long. CDR3 residues: CATGGDGYNSPLHF. The CDR3 bases are TGTGCCACCGGGGGGGACGGATATAATTCACCTCTCCACTTT.

The V gene is TRBV19, the J gene TRBJ2-2; TRBD2 might be the D (6 bases). Trimming removed 7 bases from V and 4 bases from J, with 13 bases in between. The CDR3 is 14 residues long. Germline CDR1 LNHDA, CDR2 SQIVND (reference sequence). CDR3 DNA sequence: TGTGCCAGTATCGCGGGGCCTGGCACCGGGGAGCTGTTTTTT. Amino acids: CASIAGPGTGELFF.

CDR3 bases: TGCAGCGTTGGGACAGGGGTCGGCTACACCTTC. It codes for CSVGTGVGYTF. The chain is built from TRBV29-1 and TRBJ1-2, with 9 positions matching TRBD1. J gave up 8 bases and V 4 bases, and 2 bases lay outside the gene matches. The CDR3 is made up of 11 amino acids. Germline CDR1 reads SQVTM; CDR2 reads ANQGSEA.

This clone showed up just once. The chain recombines TRBV2 with TRBJ2-2; 10 positions match TRBD2. With 4 bases clipped from V and 8 bases from J, the junction kept 7 bases outside the gene matches. Germline assignment: CDR1 SNHLY and CDR2 FYNNEI. The CDR3 spans 15 residues. CDR3 nucleotides: TGTGCCAGCAGTGGGGATAGCGGGGGGTCGGGGGAGCTGTTTTTT. Translating gives CASSGDSGGSGELFF.

The chain is built from TRBV13 and TRBJ2-7; TRBD1 aligns across 9 bases. This CDR3 contains 16 residues. The V gene end was trimmed by 5 bases and the J gene end by 3 bases; junction bases not matched to a gene: 11. The germline CDR1 and CDR2 sequences are PRHDT and FYEKMQ (reference sequence). The CDR3 bases are TGTGCCAGCAGCCTGCTGGACAGGGGACCGGGCTACGAGCAGTACTTC. It is translated as CASSLLDRGPGYEQYF.